Below are 8 T cell receptor beta chains sequenced from a single sample in a study of shared clonotypes between healthy human individuals. The table came from immunoSEQ multiplex PCR; TCRdb's copy has only in-frame clones and leaves some out. Found here are about 1.5 million clones, 95% to 99% of them singletons; the top ten hold roughly 0.45%. Sample: naive CD4+ T cells sorted from blood. Subset here: CD45RA+ positively selected. All receptors come from a man aged 25 to 40 in good health.

CDR3 sequence: CASSRAGLYTGELFF. In nucleotides, the CDR3 is TGTGCCAGCAGCCGCGCAGGTCTTTACACCGGGGAGCTGTTTTTT. The V call is TRBV7-2, the J call TRBJ2-2; no reliable D call. The ends were cut back, 5 bases at V and 3 bases at J, with 13 bases in the middle. This CDR3 comprises 15 residues. Germline-derived CDR1 and CDR2 are SGHTA and FQGNSA.

J is TRBJ2-7 and V is TRBV10-2; TRBD1 might be the D (7 bases). V was pared by 9 bases and J by 0 bases, with 18 bases between. Germline V gene lookup returns CDR1 WSHSY and CDR2 SAAADI. The CDR3 runs 15 residues. The CDR3 here is CASRGLGGVSYEQYF. The CDR3 DNA reads as TGCGCCAGTAGGGGGCTGGGCGGGGTCTCCTACGAGCAGTACTTC.

The genes are TRBV2 and TRBJ2-7; tentatively, D is TRBD1 (6 bases). Trimming pared 2 bases from V and 6 bases from J, leaving 11 bases between. From germline, CDR1 is SNHLY and CDR2 FYNNEI. The CDR3 extends over 13 amino acids. The CDR3 here is CASSELDSGEQYF. The CDR3 DNA follows: TGTGCCAGCAGTGAACTGGACAGTGGCGAGCAGTACTTC.

The rearrangement joins TRBV9 to TRBJ2-5, with 9 bases that match TRBD1. Germline loops: CDR1 SGDLS, CDR2 YYNGEE. This CDR3 is built from 15 residues. V shed 2 bases, J shed 4 bases, and the junction held 6 bases outside the gene matches. The CDR3 coding sequence is TGTGCCAGCAGCGTGGGACAGGGTGTAGCAGAGACCCAGTACTTC. It encodes CASSVGQGVAETQYF.

The V gene is TRBV18, the J gene TRBJ1-2; D ambiguous. The CDR3 sequence is 14 residues long. Germline loops: CDR1 KGHSH, CDR2 LQKENI. Trimming pared 3 bases from V and 8 bases from J, leaving 16 bases between. CDR3 in amino acids: CASSPTVQVGGYTF. CDR3 DNA sequence: TGTGCCAGCTCACCGACCGTTCAGGTGGGAGGCTACACCTTC.

The chain is built from TRBV15 and TRBJ1-5; tentative D call: TRBD1 (6 bases). With 5 bases removed from V and 0 bases from J, the gap between germline ends came to 14 bases. The CDR3 length is 16 residues. Germline assignment: CDR1 LNHNV and CDR2 YYDKDF (reference sequence). DNA for the CDR3: TGTGCCACCAGCGTAGGGGGAGACAATAGCAATCAGCCCCAGCATTTT. It translates to CATSVGGDNSNQPQHF.

Comment on this clone: One end of the junction does not line up with germline, which may come from a read error. The CDR3 reads CASGFFLGQSYGYTF. The CDR3 region has the DNA TGTGCCAGCGGCTTTTTCCTTGGGCAGTCCTATGGCTACACCTTC. The rearrangement links TRBV7-2 to TRBJ1-2, with no clear D. Germline V CDR1 and CDR2: SGHTA, FQGNSA. The CDR3 sequence is 15 residues long. Using reference TRBV7-2 and TRBJ1-2 for the parts outside the CDR3, the full variable domain is GAGVSQSPSNKVTEKGKDVELRCDPISGHTALYWYRQSLGQGLEFLIYFQGNSAPDKSGLPSDRFSAERTGGSVSTLTIQRTQQEDSAVYLCASGFFLGQSYGYTFGSGTRLTVV.

This clone was seen once. This chain uses TRBV13 with TRBJ2-7; 7 bases map to TRBD1. The V gene's germline CDR1 is PRHDT and CDR2 FYEKMQ (reference sequence). Trimming at V came to 0 bases and at J to 2 bases, leaving 7 bases not matched to a gene. The CDR3 contains 16 residues. CDR3 residues: CASSLGNRDSAYEQYF. In nucleotides, the CDR3 is TGTGCCAGCAGCTTAGGCAACCGGGACAGTGCCTACGAGCAGTACTTC. Full variable domain (missing parts from reference TRBV13 and TRBJ2-7): AAGVIQSPRHLIKEKRETATLKCYPIPRHDTVYWYQQGPGQDPQFLISFYEKMQSDKGSIPDRFSAQQFSDYHSELNMSSLELGDSALYFCASSLGNRDSAYEQYFGPGTRLTVT.